A single sample is the source of the 22 T cell receptor beta chains below, sequenced in a study of blood T cell repertoires in COVID-19. Libraries were prepared by immunoSEQ multiplex PCR; TCRdb keeps only in-frame clonotypes and omits some of them. The data show over 200,000 clones, with 75% to 90% seen just once and around 4.7% held by the top ten. What was sequenced was peripheral blood. Source of these receptors: a human donor in a cohort sampled during active COVID-19.

The chain links TRBV28 to TRBJ1-4, with no clear D. Trimming removed 5 bases at V and 0 bases at J, with 10 bases between. Germline V lookup: CDR1 MDHEN, CDR2 SYDVKM. This CDR3 is built from 15 residues. CDR3 loop: CASSLDTTTNEKLFF. CDR3 bases: TGTGCCAGCAGTCTTGACACAACAACTAATGAAAAACTGTTTTTT.

The chain joins TRBV2 to TRBJ2-4, with 9 bases aligning to TRBD2. The CDR3 length is 14 residues. Germline trimming cut 8 bases from V and 7 bases from J; bases unmatched to any gene: 9. The germline V gene has CDR1 SNHLY and CDR2 FYNNEI. The CDR3 spells CASSVAGEANIQYF. The CDR3 coding sequence is TGTGCCAGCTCGGTAGCGGGAGAAGCGAACATTCAGTACTTC.

V is TRBV4-1 and J is TRBJ2-7; 8 bases align to TRBD2. The trim removed 10 bases at V and 7 bases at J, leaving 21 bases unmatched. This CDR3 has 16 amino acids. The V gene's germline CDR1 is MGHRA and CDR2 YSYEKL. CDR3 sequence reads: CATSSWGSGGRGEQYF. In DNA, the CDR3 is TGCGCCACCTCGAGTTGGGGCAGCGGGGGTAGGGGGGAGCAGTACTTC.

The chain employs TRBV18 and TRBJ2-7; 7 positions agree with TRBD1. V trimming: 3 bases; J trimming: 0 bases; junction bases outside the gene matches: 5. The CDR3 spans 15 residues. Germline V lookup: CDR1 KGHSH, CDR2 LQKENI. As DNA, the CDR3 is TGTGCCAGCTCACCCGGACAGGTTAGCTCCTACGAGCAGTACTTC. Protein sequence: CASSPGQVSSYEQYF.

This clone has more than one count but fewer than ten. The chain carries TRBV11-2 and TRBJ2-1, with D maybe TRBD2 (5 bases). This CDR3 spans 11 amino acids. CDR1 is SGHAT and CDR2 is FQNNGV in the germline V gene. V was cut by 3 bases and J by 8 bases, with 5 bases left in between. CDR3 nucleotide sequence: TGTGCCAGCAGCTTGAGGGATGAGCAGTTCTTC. This encodes CASSLRDEQFF. The whole variable domain, filled in from reference TRBV11-2 and TRBJ2-1, reads EAGVAQSPRYKIIEKRQSVAFWCNPISGHATLYWYQQILGQGPKLLIQFQNNGVVDDSQLPKDRFSAERLKGVDSTLKIQPAKLEDSAVYLCASSLRDEQFFGPGTRLTVL.

The CDR3 loop is CASSTQDSGNTIYF. The CDR3 DNA sequence: TGTGCCAGCAGTACGCAGGACTCTGGAAACACCATATATTTT. The chain links TRBV6-5 to TRBJ1-3; D gene ambiguous. Germline V CDR1 and CDR2: MNHEY, SVGAGI. This CDR3 spans 14 amino acids. Deletions cut 5 bases from V and 0 bases from J, with 8 bases between.

V gene TRBV3-1 (or the pseudogene TRBV3-2) combines with J gene TRBJ2-7; a possible D gene is TRBD2 (6 bases). Germline V CDR1 and CDR2: LGHDT, YNNKEL (reference sequence). This CDR3 spans 12 amino acids. Trimming stripped 7 bases from V and 5 bases from J, with 12 bases between. DNA for the CDR3: TGTGCCAGCACCCAGGGAGGAGACGAGCAGTACTTC. Translating gives CASTQGGDEQYF.

This chain connects TRBV7-8 to TRBJ2-5; 8 positions match TRBD2. The V gene's germline CDR1 is SGHVS and CDR2 FQNEAQ. There are 15 residues in the CDR3. V lost 5 bases and J lost 2; bases outside the gene matches: 7. The CDR3 protein is CASSRSTSGQETQYF. The CDR3 DNA reads TGTGCCAGCAGCCGGAGCACTAGCGGACAAGAGACCCAGTACTTC.

This sequence joins TRBV23-1 and TRBJ2-7, with TRBD1 identical over 9 bases. TRBV23-1 is annotated as an ORF whose role is uncertain. This CDR3 contains 15 residues. After removal of 4 bases from V and 6 bases from J, the junction contained 10 bases not matched to a gene. The CDR3 protein is CASSPWDRVLLEQYF. CDR3 in DNA: TGCGCCAGCAGTCCCTGGGACAGGGTCCTTCTCGAGCAGTACTTC.

The V gene is TRBV6-2 or TRBV6-3, the J gene TRBJ2-7, with TRBD2 matching 9 bases. The CDR3 covers 16 residues. CDR1 and CDR2 from the germline V gene are MNHEY and SVGEGT. With V trimmed by 2 bases and J by 3 bases, 8 bases remained unmatched. CDR3 amino acids: CASSYPGAGGNYEQYF. Here the CDR3 DNA reads TGTGCCAGCAGTTACCCCGGAGCGGGAGGAAACTACGAGCAGTACTTC.

The chain recombines TRBV28 with TRBJ1-2; 12 bases map to TRBD1. Germline CDR1 MDHEN, CDR2 SYDVKM. Trimming removed 2 bases from V and 3 bases from J; junction bases left unmatched: 4. The CDR3 spans 16 residues. CDR3 sequence (DNA): TGTGCCAGCAGTTTAACCGGGACAGGGGGCCACTATGGCTACACCTTC. Its translation: CASSLTGTGGHYGYTF.

V usage is TRBV3-1 (or the pseudogene TRBV3-2) and J usage is TRBJ2-7; D is uncertain. CDR3 length: 15 residues. V was cut by 3 bases and J by 2 bases, with 14 bases left in between. Germline CDR1 is LGHDT and CDR2 is YNNKEL (reference sequence). CDR3 region: CASSQVRAPTYEQYF. The CDR3 DNA reads as TGTGCCAGCAGCCAGGTCCGCGCCCCCACCTACGAGCAGTACTTC.

A few counts support this clone. This chain links TRBV28 with TRBJ1-6; 10 nucleotides match TRBD1. This CDR3 contains 15 residues. V dropped 11 bases and J dropped 8; count of bases not matched to a gene: 12. CDR1 and CDR2 from the germline V gene are MDHEN and SYDVKM. In DNA, the CDR3 is TGTGCCGCGACAGGGGGCGCCAAGGGAGATTCACCCCTCCACTTT. Protein sequence: CAATGGAKGDSPLHF.

Written as DNA, the CDR3 is TGTGCCAGCAGCTTCGCCAGGGGTACAGATAGGGATGAGCAGTTCTTC. Amino acid sequence: CASSFARGTDRDEQFF. This rearrangement joins TRBV7-3 to TRBJ2-1, with a tentative D call TRBD1 (6 bases). V was trimmed by 3 bases and J by 8 bases, leaving 20 bases between them. This CDR3 comprises 16 residues. CDR1 and CDR2 from the germline V gene are SGHTA and FQGTGA. The entire variable domain, with the rest obtained from reference TRBV7-3 and TRBJ2-1, is as follows: GAGVSQTPSNKVTEKGKYVELRCDPISGHTALYWYRQSLGQGPEFLIYFQGTGAADDSGLPNDRFFAVRPEGSVSTLKIQRTERGDSAVYLCASSFARGTDRDEQFFGPGTRLTVL.

This chain uses TRBV4-2 with TRBJ2-5; 11 bases match TRBD2. The CDR3 runs 17 residues. Germline trimming cut 4 bases from V and 4 bases from J; bases unmatched to any gene: 11. Germline V CDR1 and CDR2: LGHNA, YNFKEQ. As DNA, the CDR3 is TGTGCCAGCAGCCTCGGGACTAGCGGATCAAAGGGAGAGACCCAGTACTTC. Its protein is CASSLGTSGSKGETQYF.

This clone was seen a few times. The rearrangement uses TRBV27 and TRBJ1-2; 9 bases match TRBD1. Per germline, CDR1 MNHEY and CDR2 SMNVEV (reference sequence). V dropped 0 bases and J dropped 8; count of bases not matched to a gene: 4. The CDR3 runs to 14 residues. CDR3 bases: TGTGCCAGCAGTTTATCGGGGACAGGGTACGGCTACACCTTC. Translating it yields CASSLSGTGYGYTF.

This clone showed up just a few times. This rearrangement joins TRBV5-1 to TRBJ2-7; 12 bases agree with TRBD2. Per the germline V gene, CDR1 is SGHRS and CDR2 is YFSETQ. This CDR3 has 17 residues. V shed 6 bases, J shed 7 bases, and the junction held 17 bases outside the gene matches. As DNA, the CDR3 is TGCGCCAGCAATTATGGTCTAGCGGGAGGGCGTCGGAAGGAGCAGTACTTC. Translated: CASNYGLAGGRRKEQYF.

The chain recombines TRBV6-6 with TRBJ2-3; a possible D gene is TRBD1 (5 bases). Germline V gene sequence: CDR1 MNHNY, CDR2 SVGAGI (reference sequence). Between the trimmed V and J ends, which lost 6 bases and 2 bases, there was a span of 9 bases. The CDR3 runs 13 residues. CDR3 DNA sequence: TGTGCCAGCAGGGTCAGGGTCACAGATACGCAGTATTTT. The encoded protein is CASRVRVTDTQYF.

The rearrangement links TRBV4-1 to TRBJ2-1; D is undetermined. The CDR3 spans 14 residues. With 2 bases removed from V and 7 bases from J, the gap between germline ends came to 12 bases. CDR1 and CDR2 (germline): MGHRA, YSYEKL. The CDR3 sequence is CASSQRGARNEQFF. CDR3 sequence (DNA): TGCGCCAGCAGCCAACGCGGCGCAAGGAATGAGCAGTTCTTC.

The V gene is TRBV28, the J gene TRBJ2-7; D is perhaps TRBD2 (6 bases). The length of the CDR3 is 18 residues. The germline CDR1 and CDR2 sequences are MDHEN and SYDVKM. Trimming took 7 bases from V and 1 from J, leaving 26 bases between them. The CDR3 loop is CASTKVAGRPTLSYEQYF. The CDR3 DNA is TGTGCCAGCACCAAAGTCGCGGGGAGGCCGACTTTATCCTACGAGCAGTACTTC.

This chain uses TRBV19 with TRBJ1-1; D unclear. The CDR3 has 11 residues. Trimming removed 6 bases at V and 6 bases at J, with 8 bases between. Germline CDR1 is LNHDA and CDR2 is SQIVND (reference sequence). The CDR3 DNA reads TGTGCCAGTAGGGCGGGCGCTGAAGCTTTCTTT. Translation: CASRAGAEAFF. Looking up the rest from reference TRBV19 and TRBJ1-1 gives the full variable domain: DGGITQSPKYLFRKEGQNVTLSCEQNLNHDAMYWYRQDPGQGLRLIYYSQIVNDFQKGDIAEGYSVSREKKESFPLTVTSAQKNPTAFYLCASRAGAEAFFGQGTRLTVV.

The J gene is TRBJ1-1, the V gene TRBV7-2; D remains ambiguous. This CDR3 contains 13 residues. Germline V gene lookup returns CDR1 SGHTA and CDR2 FQGNSA. Trimming left V 5 bases short and J 5 bases short, with 12 bases between. CDR3 in DNA: TGTGCCAGCAGCCAAACTAGAGTTACTGAAGCTTTCTTT. It translates to CASSQTRVTEAFF.